Given below is one TCR beta chain in context. This CDR3 spans 15 amino acids. The V gene end was trimmed by 6 bases and the J gene end by 7 bases; junction bases not matched to a gene: 10. Germline lookup yields CDR1 MDHEN and CDR2 SYDVKM. Produced via immunoSEQ multiplex PCR; TCRdb's table is partial and in-frame only. Of approximately 82,000 clones in the sample, roughly 90% were seen once. The sample originates from a study of OX40 agonist ivuxolimab in advanced cancers. The TCR comes from an adult with an advanced solid tumor such as melanoma, head and neck, liver or kidney cancer. Sequenced material: CD4+ or CD8+ T cells sorted from blood, taken in a trial of the OX40 agonist ivuxolimab. This chain joins TRBV28 and TRBJ2-1; 9 nucleotides match TRBD1. CDR3 region: CASSRGGTGLNEQFF. CDR3 in DNA: TGTGCCAGCAGCCGTGGGGGGACAGGGCTGAATGAGCAGTTCTTC. Full variable domain (missing parts from reference TRBV28 and TRBJ2-1): DVKVTQSSRYLVKRTGEKVFLECVQDMDHENMFWYRQDPGLGLRLIYFSYDVKMKEKGDIPEGYSVSREKKERFSLILESASTNQTSMYLCASSRGGTGLNEQFFGPGTRLTVL.